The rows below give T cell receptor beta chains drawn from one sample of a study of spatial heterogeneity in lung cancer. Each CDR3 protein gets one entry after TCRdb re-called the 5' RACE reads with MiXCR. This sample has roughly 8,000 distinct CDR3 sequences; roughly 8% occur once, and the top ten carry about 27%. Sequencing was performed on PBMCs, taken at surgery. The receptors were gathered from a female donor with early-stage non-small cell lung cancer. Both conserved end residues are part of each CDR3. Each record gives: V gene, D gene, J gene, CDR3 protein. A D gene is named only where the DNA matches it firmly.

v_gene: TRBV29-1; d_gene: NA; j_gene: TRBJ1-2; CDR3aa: CSTEGTVNGYTF
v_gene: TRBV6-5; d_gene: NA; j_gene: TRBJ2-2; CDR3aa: CASSHPAFANTGELFF
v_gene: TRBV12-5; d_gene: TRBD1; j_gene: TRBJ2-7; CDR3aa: CASGLEPRATGASYEQYF
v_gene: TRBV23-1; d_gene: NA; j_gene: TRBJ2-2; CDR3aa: CASSQNPPDPLAGLFPGELFF
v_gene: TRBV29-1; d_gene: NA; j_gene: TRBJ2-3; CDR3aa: CSCRDIGTDTQYF
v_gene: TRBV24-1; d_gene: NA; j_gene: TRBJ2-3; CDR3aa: CATSGPTPERYTQYF
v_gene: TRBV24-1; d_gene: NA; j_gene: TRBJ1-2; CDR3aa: CATSSRPGYGYTF
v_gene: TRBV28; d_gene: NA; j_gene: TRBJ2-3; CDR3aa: CASSLDHLSTQYF
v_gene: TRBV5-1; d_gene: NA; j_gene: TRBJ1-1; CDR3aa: CASSLGGVSRTEAFF
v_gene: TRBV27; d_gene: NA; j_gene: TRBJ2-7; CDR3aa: CASSGGRTDGSEQYF
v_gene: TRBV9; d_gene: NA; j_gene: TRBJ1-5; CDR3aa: CASSVDSDQPQHF
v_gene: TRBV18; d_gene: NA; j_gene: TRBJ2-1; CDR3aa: CASSPLDEQFF
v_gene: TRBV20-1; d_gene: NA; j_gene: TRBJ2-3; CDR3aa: CSILTSTDTQYF
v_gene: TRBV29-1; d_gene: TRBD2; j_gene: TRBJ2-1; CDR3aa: CSVEDPRDSGRAYEQFF
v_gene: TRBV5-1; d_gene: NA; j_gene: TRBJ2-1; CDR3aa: CASSLVGLSEQFF
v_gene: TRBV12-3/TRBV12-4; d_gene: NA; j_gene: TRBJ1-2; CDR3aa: CASSRGLGDGYTF
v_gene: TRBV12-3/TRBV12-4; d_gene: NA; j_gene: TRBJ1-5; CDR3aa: CASSYGMGLPQHF
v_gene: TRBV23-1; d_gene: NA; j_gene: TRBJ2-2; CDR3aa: CASSQSGPQNTGELFF
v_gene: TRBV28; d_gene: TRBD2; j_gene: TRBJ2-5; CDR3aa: CASGTSGSEETQYF
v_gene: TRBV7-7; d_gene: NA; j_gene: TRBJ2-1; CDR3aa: CASSFETGLARRSSYNEQFF
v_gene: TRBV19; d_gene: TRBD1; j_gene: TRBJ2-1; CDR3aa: CASSNTGGSGKEQFF
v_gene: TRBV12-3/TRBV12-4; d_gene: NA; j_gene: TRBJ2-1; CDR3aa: CASSLVGDEQFF
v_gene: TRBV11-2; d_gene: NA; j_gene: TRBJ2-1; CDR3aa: CASSLDPPPRYEQFF
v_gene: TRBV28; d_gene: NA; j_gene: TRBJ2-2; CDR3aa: CASSLRSGELFF
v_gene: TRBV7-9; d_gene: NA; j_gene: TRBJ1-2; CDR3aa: CASSLVPGIYGYTF
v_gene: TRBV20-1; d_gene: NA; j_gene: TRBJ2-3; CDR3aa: CSASGGSTDTQYF
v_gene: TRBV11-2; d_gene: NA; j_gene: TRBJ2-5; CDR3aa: CASSPDRGIQETQYF
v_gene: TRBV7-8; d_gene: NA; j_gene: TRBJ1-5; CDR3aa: CASSLAVANSNQPQHF
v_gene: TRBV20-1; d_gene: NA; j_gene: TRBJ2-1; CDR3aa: CSAPTGGHNEQFF
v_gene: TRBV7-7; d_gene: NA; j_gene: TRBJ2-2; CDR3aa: CASSPGSSGELFF
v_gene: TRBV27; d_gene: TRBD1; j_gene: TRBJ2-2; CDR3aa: CASSLAGTENTGELFF
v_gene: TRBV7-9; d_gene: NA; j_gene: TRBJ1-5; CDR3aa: CASSFTGDSNQPQHF
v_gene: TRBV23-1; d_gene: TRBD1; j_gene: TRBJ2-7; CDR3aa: CASSPGGVTYEQYF
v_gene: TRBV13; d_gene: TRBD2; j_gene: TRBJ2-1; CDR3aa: CASSSWTSGGAYNEQFF
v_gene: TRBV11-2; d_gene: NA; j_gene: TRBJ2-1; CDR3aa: CASSPGGGPNEQFF
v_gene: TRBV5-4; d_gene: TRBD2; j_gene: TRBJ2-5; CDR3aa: CASSPGGGTETQYF
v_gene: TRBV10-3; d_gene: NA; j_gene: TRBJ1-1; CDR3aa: CAISDSQGSTEAFF
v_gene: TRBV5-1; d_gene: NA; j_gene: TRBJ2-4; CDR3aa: CASSLLFDKNIQYF
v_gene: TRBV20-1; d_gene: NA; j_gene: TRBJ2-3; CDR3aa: CSARDVDRSTDTQYF
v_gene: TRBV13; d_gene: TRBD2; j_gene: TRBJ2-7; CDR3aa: CASSSRTSGGASEQYF
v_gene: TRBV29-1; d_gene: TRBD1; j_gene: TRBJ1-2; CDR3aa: CSVATGGDYGYTF
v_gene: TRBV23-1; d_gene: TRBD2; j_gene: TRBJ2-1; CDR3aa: CASSQPEERSGTKRNNEQFF
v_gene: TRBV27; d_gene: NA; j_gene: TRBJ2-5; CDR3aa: CASSLSADQETQYF
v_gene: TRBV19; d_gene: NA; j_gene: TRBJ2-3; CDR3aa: CASSSVPPPDTQYF
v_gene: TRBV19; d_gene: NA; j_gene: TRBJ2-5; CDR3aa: CASRGGQETQYF
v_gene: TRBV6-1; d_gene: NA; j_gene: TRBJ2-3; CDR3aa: CASSHVTDTQYF
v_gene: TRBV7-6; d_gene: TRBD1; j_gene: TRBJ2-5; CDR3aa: CASRGQVETQYF